This T cell receptor beta chain was recovered during a study of tumor-infiltrating lymphocytes in primary liver carcinoma listed by TCRdb under 2017. At the level of the whole study: The five patients, three men and two women aged 30 to 69 years, had hepatocellular carcinoma (four) or combined HCC and intrahepatic cholangiocarcinoma (one). The five patients had tumors staged T1-T3 N0M0, with maximum diameters ranging from about 4.2 to 10 cm. Samples yielded roughly 3.65 to 7.5 million productive TCRbeta reads; read depth did not differ significantly between tissue types. For each liver tumor, the study sampled five regions along with adjacent normal tissue and blood, and applied TCRbeta repertoire sequencing, expression microarrays and whole-exome sequencing. A total of about 35 specimens from 5 patients, comprising approximately 25 tumor regions, 5 adjacent noncancerous liver tissues and 5 peripheral blood samples, were covered by TCRbeta repertoire sequencing. To link TCRbeta repertoire diversity with the local molecular phenotype, the 25 or so tumor region samples were profiled using Agilent mRNA microarrays. Repertoires from technical replicates were highly reproducible, with mean shared-clone rates roughly 0.86 and correlation coefficients above 0.95.

From its cysteine to its phenylalanine, the CDR3 spans 13 amino acids. Only the CDR3 region is kept as DNA, spanning 39 bases read in frame from base 1. The junction carries 8 bases between V and J, which are trimmed by 4 bases and 1 base respectively. Without any cell sorting, total RNA and DNA were co-extracted from about 20-30 mg of bulk tissue using the AllPrep DNA/RNA mini kit. Surgical resection was performed in China between 2015 and 2016 on roughly 5 patients with histopathologically diagnosed primary liver carcinoma. At the time of sampling, the patients were treatment-naive and had chronic HBV infection. Five spatially separated regions were sampled per tumor: superior, inferior, left-lateral and right-lateral poles, plus the tumor centre. Histology showed that every tumor sample contained more than 80% viable tumor cells. Each fresh piece of tumor and adjacent tissue was cut in two, with one half stored in RNAlater at -80 degrees C and the other half sent for histology.

This clonotype is assessed as medium-sized (0.01 to 0.1%). It lacks a known antigen. No much larger clonotype is one base removed from it; base qualities were not supplied. General study outcomes and caveats: Comparison of CD4+ and CD8+ T cell repertoires was precluded by the use of bulk unsorted samples. The top 250 clones made up a significantly larger repertoire fraction in tumors than in blood (p = 0.039). Only roughly 7-24% of top clones appeared in all five regions of a tumor, which suggests that tumor-infiltrating T cells are spatially heterogeneous. The study included only four to six patients, and the authors note findings should be validated in a larger study. Only the TCR beta chain was sequenced, which likely underestimates true repertoire diversity because unpaired alpha chains were not captured. Pairs of tumor regions showed greater repertoire overlap (mean around 35%) than tumor-adjacent pairs (roughly 17%) or tumor-blood pairs (approximately 14%), which is consistent with antigen-driven expansion.

TCRbeta-specific cDNA was reverse-transcribed from roughly 500 ng total RNA using a constant-region primer and ProtoScript II reverse transcriptase. Construction of the TCRbeta libraries relied on three nested rounds of multiplex PCR, following a slightly modified ARM-PCR procedure. Each of the first two PCR rounds ran for roughly 9 cycles and used multiplex TRBV1-TRBV30 forward primers together with a Cbeta reverse primer. Sample barcodes and Illumina adapters were attached in a final 25-cycle PCR using Deep VentR polymerase. Before sequencing, amplicons of 200-500 bp were gel-purified using a QIAquick gel extraction kit. The TCRbeta amplicons were sequenced with 250-bp paired-end reads on an Illumina HiSeq 2500. The authors' pipeline ran thus. Quality trimming of reads was performed with Trimmomatic v0.33, and paired reads were merged with FLASH v1.2.11 so that full CDR3 sequences could be recovered. V, D and J germline segments were assigned to the rearranged TCRbeta sequences using MiGEC v1.2.1b. VDJtools v1.0.0 computed clonotype statistics and Shannon-Wiener diversity indices. To reduce sampling bias, subsequent analyses other than the diversity analysis used only the 250 most abundant clonotypes in each sample. The raw public reads went through TCRdb reprocessing: fastp at Q25, MiXCR clone calling, in-frame beta chains kept. Rows with a matching CDR3 protein are joined into one entry that keeps the most common DNA and genes. TCRdb's processing, not the study's, gives the V and J calls here. The sample data list some 110,000 distinct CDR3 sequences, and around 84% of these were observed just once. About 20% of the sample is in the top ten clones.

This receptor was taken from a man between 35 and 55 years old with primary liver carcinoma and hepatitis B virus infection. The sequencing input was liver tumor tissue from sampling region 3. This specimen's cell subset or site label, per the study, means: tumor region T3, left-lateral pole. The chain is made from TRBV12-3 or TRBV12-4 and TRBJ2-7; there is no confident call for the D gene. The CDR3 amino acid sequence is: CASSYTRSYEQYF. The DNA sequence reads TGTGCCAGCAGTTACACCCGTTCCTACGAGCAGTACTTC.